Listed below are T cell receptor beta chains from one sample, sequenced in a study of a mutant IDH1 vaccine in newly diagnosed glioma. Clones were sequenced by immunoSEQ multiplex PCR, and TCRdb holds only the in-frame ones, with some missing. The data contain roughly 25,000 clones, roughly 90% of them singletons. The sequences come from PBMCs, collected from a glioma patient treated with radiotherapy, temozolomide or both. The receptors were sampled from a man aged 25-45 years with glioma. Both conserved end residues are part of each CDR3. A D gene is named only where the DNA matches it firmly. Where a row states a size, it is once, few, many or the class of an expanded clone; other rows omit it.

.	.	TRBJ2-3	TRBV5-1	TGCGCCAGCAGCTTTTGGGGCCGAGATACGCAGTATTTT	CASSFWGRDTQYF
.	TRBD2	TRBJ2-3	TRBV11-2	TGTGCCAGCAGCCAGGGGGCTAGCGGGAGTGGCACAGATACGCAGTATTTT	CASSQGASGSGTDTQYF
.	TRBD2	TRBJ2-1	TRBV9	TGTGCCAGCAGCGTAGGAATAGCGGGAGACGGTGAGCAGTTCTTC	CASSVGIAGDGEQFF
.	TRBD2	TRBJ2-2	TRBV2	TGTGCCAGCAGTGACCTAGCGGGAGCCACCGGGGAGCTGTTTTTT	CASSDLAGATGELFF
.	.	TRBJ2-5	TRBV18	TGTGCCAGCTCACCTATTTCGGACAGGAGGGGCTTAGAGACCCAGTACTTC	CASSPISDRRGLETQYF
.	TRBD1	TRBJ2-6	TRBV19	TGTGCCAGTAGTATAGACCCCCGTGGGACAGGTATAAGGGTCCTGACTTTC	CASSIDPRGTGIRVLTF
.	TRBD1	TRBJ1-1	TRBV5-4	TGTGCCAGCAGCTCCCGACAGGGGATAGCCACTGAAGCTTTCTTT	CASSSRQGIATEAFF
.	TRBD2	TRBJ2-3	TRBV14	TGTGCCAGCAGCCGGACTAGCGGAGATACGCAGTATTTT	CASSRTSGDTQYF
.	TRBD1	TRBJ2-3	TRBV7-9	TGTGCCAGCATCCAGGGAGCAGGACAGGGGAGAGATACGCAGTATTTT	CASIQGAGQGRDTQYF
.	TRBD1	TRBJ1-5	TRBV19	TGTGCCAGTACTGGGGGAGGGGGCGTCCAGCCCCAGCATTTT	CASTGGGGVQPQHF
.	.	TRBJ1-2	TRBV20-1	TGCAGTGCTAGGACAGACTATGGCTACACCTTC	CSARTDYGYTF
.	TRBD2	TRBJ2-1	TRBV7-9	TGTGCCAGCAATCCAACTAGCGGGAGGTCCCGGATACTTGTCAATGAGCAGTTCTTC	CASNPTSGRSRILVNEQFF
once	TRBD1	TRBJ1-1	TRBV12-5	TGTGCTAGTGGTTTCGGCGGCAGGGGGGGAGAAGCTTTCTTT	CASGFGGRGGEAFF
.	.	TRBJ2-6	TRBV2	TGTGCCAGCAGTGAAGCGGGACGTATCTCTGGGGCCAACGTCCTGACTTTC	CASSEAGRISGANVLTF
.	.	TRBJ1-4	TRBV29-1	TGCAGCGTTGAAGATGGAGGGAACGAAAAACTGTTTTTT	CSVEDGGNEKLFF
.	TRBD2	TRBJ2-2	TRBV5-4	TGTGCCAGCAGAGCCGCCCCCGGAGCGGGAGGAAACACCGGGGAGCTGTTTTTT	CASRAAPGAGGNTGELFF
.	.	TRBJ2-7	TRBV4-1	TGCGCCAGCAGCCAAGATACGGGGGTACGGGAAAACGAGCAGTACTTC	CASSQDTGVRENEQYF
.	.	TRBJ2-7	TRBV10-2	TGCGCCAGCAGGACCGAAGGAAGGATCTACGAGCAGTACTTC	CASRTEGRIYEQYF
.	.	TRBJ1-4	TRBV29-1	TGCAGCGCCACTTCCATCGCAACTAATGAAAAACTGTTTTTT	CSATSIATNEKLFF
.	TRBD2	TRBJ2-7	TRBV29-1	TGCAGCGTTTACGACTCGGGAGGACTTCTCTCCTACGAGCAGTACTTC	CSVYDSGGLLSYEQYF
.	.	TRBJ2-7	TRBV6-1	TGTGCCAGCAGTGATATAGGGGCTCCTACTGCCTACGAGCAGTACTTC	CASSDIGAPTAYEQYF
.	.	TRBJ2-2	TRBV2	TGTGCCAGCAGTGACAGCGGGGAGCTGTTTTTT	CASSDSGELFF
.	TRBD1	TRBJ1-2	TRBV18	TGTGCCAGCTCACCCCGGACAGGGGATGGCTACACCTTC	CASSPRTGDGYTF
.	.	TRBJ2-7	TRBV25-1	TGTGCCAGCACGGACTTCGGCGAGCAGTACTTC	CASTDFGEQYF
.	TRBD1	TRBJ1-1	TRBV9	TGTGCCAGCAGCCCCGGGACAGGGATGACGAGGACTGAAGCTTTCTTT	CASSPGTGMTRTEAFF
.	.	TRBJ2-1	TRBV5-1	TGCGCCAGCAGCCCGGAGCGGGCTTCCTACAATGAGCAGTTCTTC	CASSPERASYNEQFF
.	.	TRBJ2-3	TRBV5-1	TGCGCCAGCAGCTTGGGGGCCGGAGGGCCCAGCACAGATACGCAGTATTTT	CASSLGAGGPSTDTQYF
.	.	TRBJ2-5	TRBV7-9	TGTGCCAGCTCGTTGCTACAAGAGACCCAGTACTTC	CASSLLQETQYF
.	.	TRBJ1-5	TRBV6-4	TGTGCCAGCAGTGATACAGGCTTCAATCAGCCCCAGCATTTT	CASSDTGFNQPQHF
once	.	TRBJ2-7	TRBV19	TGTGCCAGTAGTAGGGCTAGATCTGGGTACGAGCAGTACTTC	CASSRARSGYEQYF
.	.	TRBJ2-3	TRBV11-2	TGTGCCAGCAGCTTAGGAACGGGGAGAAGCACAGATACGCAGTATTTT	CASSLGTGRSTDTQYF
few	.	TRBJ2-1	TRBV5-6	TGTGCCAGCAGTCGACTCGGACCAACGGGTACTCTAAACAATGAGCAGTTCTTC	CASSRLGPTGTLNNEQFF
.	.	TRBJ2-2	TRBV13	TGTGCCAGCACAAGAGACTCGGGGGCCGCTGGCACCGGGGAGCTGTTTTTT	CASTRDSGAAGTGELFF
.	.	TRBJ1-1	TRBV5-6	TGTGCCAGCAGCCCCTGGGCGAGACGAGTGAACACTGAAGCTTTCTTT	CASSPWARRVNTEAFF
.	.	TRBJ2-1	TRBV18	TGTGCCAGCTCACCACCGCCAGGATACAATGAGCAGTTCTTC	CASSPPPGYNEQFF
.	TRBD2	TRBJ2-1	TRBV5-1	TGCGCCAGCAGCTTAGGGACTAGCGGGTTGAGCTCCTACAATGAGCAGTTCTTC	CASSLGTSGLSSYNEQFF
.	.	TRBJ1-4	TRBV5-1	TGCGCCAGCAGCGCCGGGACTAGTGGGGAAAAACTGTTTTTT	CASSAGTSGEKLFF
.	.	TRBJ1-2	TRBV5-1	TGCGCCAGCAGCTCGGGGCGCCGCGGGGGCTACACCTTC	CASSSGRRGGYTF
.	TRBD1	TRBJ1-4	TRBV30	TGTGCCTGGGGGGGGACAGGGGTTAATGAAAAACTGTTTTTT	CAWGGTGVNEKLFF
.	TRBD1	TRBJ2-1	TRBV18	TGTGCCAGCTCACAGGGACAGGGAAACTACAATGAGCAGTTCTTC	CASSQGQGNYNEQFF
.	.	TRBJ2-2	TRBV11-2	TGTGCCAGCAGACTCCAGTACTGGGGGACCGGGGAGCTGTTTTTT	CASRLQYWGTGELFF
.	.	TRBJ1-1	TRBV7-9	TGTGCCAGCAGCTTAGTTACGACTGAAGCTTTCTTT	CASSLVTTEAFF
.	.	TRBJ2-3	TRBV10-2	TGCGCCAGCAGGGCGGGACCGCACACAGATACGCAGTATTTT	CASRAGPHTDTQYF
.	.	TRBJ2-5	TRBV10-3	TGTGCCATCAGTGAGCGGCAGCCCGGCGAGACCCAGTACTTC	CAISERQPGETQYF
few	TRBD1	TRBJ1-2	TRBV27	TGTGCCAGCAGTTCCATCCGGACAGGGAACTATGGCTACACCTTC	CASSSIRTGNYGYTF
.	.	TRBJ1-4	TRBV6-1	TGTGCCAGCAGCTTCGATGATGAAAAACTGTTTTTT	CASSFDDEKLFF
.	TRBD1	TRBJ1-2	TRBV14	TGTGCCAGCAGCCAAGATGGAGGGACAGGGATTAACTATGGCTACACCTTC	CASSQDGGTGINYGYTF
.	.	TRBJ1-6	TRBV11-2	TGTGCCAGCAGCTTATCGGTTGGGTCACCCCTCCACTTT	CASSLSVGSPLHF
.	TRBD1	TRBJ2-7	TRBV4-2	TGTGCCAGCAGCCAATGGACAGGGCAAACCTACGAGCAGTACTTC	CASSQWTGQTYEQYF
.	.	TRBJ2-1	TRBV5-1	TGCGCCAGCAGCTTGAGTAGCGGCAGTTCCTACAATGAGCAGTTCTTC	CASSLSSGSSYNEQFF
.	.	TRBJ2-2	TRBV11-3	TGTGCCAGCAGCTTAGAGGGGACCGGGGAGCTGTTTTTT	CASSLEGTGELFF
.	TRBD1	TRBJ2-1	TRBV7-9	TGTGCCAGCAGCTTTACAGGGGGGCACGACAATGAGCAGTTCTTC	CASSFTGGHDNEQFF
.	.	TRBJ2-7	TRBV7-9	TGTGCCAGCAGGCCCGACAGTTCCTACGAGCAGTACTTC	CASRPDSSYEQYF
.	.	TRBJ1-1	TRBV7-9	TGTGCCAGTTCAGAACGGAACACTGAAGCTTTCTTT	CASSERNTEAFF
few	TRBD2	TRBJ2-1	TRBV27	TGTGCCAGCAGTCCCGAGGGCAGCGGGAGGCTTGCGGAGCAGTTCTTC	CASSPEGSGRLAEQFF